This T cell receptor (beta chain) was identified in a study of blood T cell repertoires in COVID-19. Study-level information: Nucleic acid was either cDNA or gDNA, and it came from T cells, B-cell-depleted T cells, or PBMCs.

V was clipped by 3 bases and J by 5 bases, with 16 bases between them. Germline loops: CDR1 LNHDA, CDR2 SQIVND (reference sequence). CDR3 length: 15 amino acids. In the authors' workflow: Estimates of nucleated cell counts were drawn from the amplification of reference gene primers. Data came from immunoSEQ multiplex PCR; TCRdb stores just in-frame clones and leaves some out. V, J and clone size are taken as reported in that table, and D and trimming were inferred from the DNA itself. Among roughly 200,000 clones listed, around 76% were seen once. This clone turned up a few times. The sequence was collected from a woman aged 45-65 years with active or convalescent COVID-19. This chain joins TRBV19 and TRBJ2-5, with D possibly TRBD1 on 5 matching bases. Specimen: peripheral blood. CDR3 nucleotides: TGTGCCAGTAGTATTCAAGGACATTTGGGGGAGACCCAGTACTTC. It codes for CASSIQGHLGETQYF.